Below, 15 T cell receptor beta chains from the same sample are listed, as sequenced in a study of blood T cell repertoires in COVID-19 (dated by TCRdb to the early 2020s). Library construction relied on the immunoSEQ multiplex PCR assay. TCRdb mirrors the immuneACCESS table, restricted to in-frame sequences. Some clones are absent from its copies; in checked studies, under half trace to an unresolved V gene, and the reason for the others is unknown. This sample comprises roughly 200,000 clones, more than 75% of them detected only once. The ten largest clones capture 8.6% of the sample. The sequenced material came from peripheral blood. Receptors originate from a woman aged 45-65 years with active or convalescent COVID-19.

This sequence joins TRBV6-5 and TRBJ2-7; D uncertain. Per germline, CDR1 MNHEY and CDR2 SVGAGI. The CDR3 consists of 14 residues. V lost 6 bases and J 0 bases, leaving 12 bases between the germline ends. CDR3 region: CASSPTRSSYEQYF. In DNA, the CDR3 is TGTGCCAGCAGCCCCACCCGGAGCTCCTACGAGCAGTACTTC.

This chain links TRBV3-1 (or the pseudogene TRBV3-2) with TRBJ1-1; no clear D. The CDR3 totals 14 residues. In germline, CDR1 is LGHDT, CDR2 YNNKEL (reference sequence). Trimming stripped 2 bases from V and 4 bases from J, with 11 bases between. The CDR3 reads CASSQPGERTEAFF. CDR3 DNA: TGTGCCAGCAGCCAACCGGGAGAACGCACTGAAGCTTTCTTT.

The chain employs TRBV9 and TRBJ1-5, with no clear D. The CDR3 runs 15 residues. Germline assignment: CDR1 SGDLS and CDR2 YYNGEE. V lost 3 bases and J lost 2, with 12 bases in between. The CDR3 coding sequence is TGTGCCAGCAGCGCCTCGGGTGCACGCAATCAGCCCCAGCATTTT. It encodes CASSASGARNQPQHF.

V gene TRBV28 combines with J gene TRBJ2-7; 9 bases are a match to TRBD1. Germline lookup yields CDR1 MDHEN and CDR2 SYDVKM. The CDR3 covers 14 residues. V dropped 6 bases and J dropped 2; count of bases not matched to a gene: 5. The CDR3 here is CASRGGQGTYEQYF. DNA of the CDR3: TGTGCCAGCAGGGGGGGACAGGGCACCTACGAGCAGTACTTC.

The chain has TRBV6-5 and TRBJ2-7, with D perhaps TRBD2 (5 bases). Germline CDR1 is MNHEY and CDR2 is SVGAGI. V lost 7 bases, J lost 1 base, and 14 bases lay in between. This CDR3 is built from 14 residues. The CDR3 DNA sequence: TGTGCCAGCAATTCCGGAGGTTCTTCCTACGAGCAGTACTTC. Translated: CASNSGGSSYEQYF.

The V gene is TRBV30, the J gene TRBJ2-5; TRBD2 matches 9 bases. The CDR3 loop spans 15 amino acids. Germline values: CDR1 GTSNPN, CDR2 SVGIG (reference sequence). The J segment lost 4 bases and the V segment lost 1 base, leaving 7 bases of the junction unmatched. The CDR3 protein is CAWSAGRGGPETQYF. In DNA form, the CDR3 reads TGTGCCTGGAGTGCCGGGCGGGGGGGCCCAGAGACCCAGTACTTC.

The CDR3 reads CASTPGGVSYNSPLHF. Here the CDR3 DNA reads TGTGCCAGCACCCCGGGCGGGGTCTCCTATAATTCACCCCTCCACTTT. This chain connects TRBV5-5 to TRBJ1-6; D remains ambiguous. The CDR3 has 16 residues. V lost 6 bases, J lost 0 bases, and 13 bases lay in between. Germline CDR1 reads SGHKS; CDR2 reads YYEKEE (reference sequence). The variable domain in full, completed from reference TRBV5-5 and TRBJ1-6, reads DAGVTQSPTHLIKTRGQQVTLRCSPISGHKSVSWYQQVLGQGPQFIFQYYEKEERGRGNFPDRFSARQFPNYSSELNVNALLLGDSALYLCASTPGGVSYNSPLHFGNGTRLTVT.

The V call is TRBV30, the J call TRBJ1-6; 7 bases line up with TRBD1. CDR1 and CDR2 from the germline V gene are GTSNPN and SVGIG (reference sequence). V gave up 6 bases and J gave up 7 bases; unmatched junction bases: 6. The CDR3 has 13 residues. Here the CDR3 DNA reads TGTGCCTGCCACGGGACAGTAAATTCACCCCTCCACTTT. Its protein is CACHGTVNSPLHF.

This rearrangement joins TRBV14 to TRBJ2-1; D call uncertain. From germline, CDR1 is SGHDN and CDR2 FVKESK. V shed 1 base and J shed 1 base, with 5 bases lying between them. The CDR3 totals 14 residues. The CDR3, as DNA: TGTGCCAGCAGCCAAGCCCTTTCCTACAATGAGCAGTTCTTC. The encoded protein is CASSQALSYNEQFF.

To note about this clone: The sample holds other DNA sequences that translate to the same CDR3. This chain links TRBV9 with TRBJ1-6, with a weak D call TRBD1 (5 bases). This CDR3 is 14 amino acids long. V was shortened by 3 bases and J by 6 bases, with 10 bases between the two germline ends. Germline CDR1 reads SGDLS; CDR2 reads YYNGEE. CDR3 sequence reads: CASSEGTLNSPLHF. CDR3 DNA sequence: TGTGCCAGCAGCGAAGGGACTCTTAATTCACCCCTCCACTTT.

The J gene is TRBJ1-2, the V gene TRBV7-8; 8 nucleotides agree with TRBD1. Per the germline V gene, CDR1 is SGHVS and CDR2 is FQNEAQ. V lost 1 base and J lost 5; bases outside the gene matches: 6. The CDR3 has 15 residues. The CDR3 spells CASSLVETGVYGYTF. In DNA, the CDR3 is TGTGCCAGCAGCTTAGTCGAGACAGGGGTTTATGGCTACACCTTC.

V gene TRBV28 combines with J gene TRBJ1-2, with 7 bases lining up with TRBD1. Germline loops: CDR1 MDHEN, CDR2 SYDVKM. The CDR3 runs 12 residues. Trimming took 4 bases from V and 8 from J; bases not matched to a gene: 4. This CDR3 is CASSYPTGGYTF. The CDR3 DNA sequence: TGTGCCAGCAGTTACCCGACAGGGGGCTACACCTTC.

In its sample, this clone was seen a few times. The chain uses TRBV6-4 and TRBJ2-1; D is possibly TRBD2 (7 bases). Trimming left V 5 bases short and J 10 bases short, with 12 bases between. CDR1 MRHNA and CDR2 SNTAGT come from the germline V gene. The length of the CDR3 is 12 residues. The DNA of the CDR3 is TGTGCCAGCAGTAGGGGGGGGACAGAGCAGTTCTTC. Amino acid sequence: CASSRGGTEQFF.

The V call is TRBV7-8, the J call TRBJ1-4, with TRBD1 matching 8 bases. This CDR3 contains 17 residues. Germline V gene sequence: CDR1 SGHVS, CDR2 FQNEAQ. J gave up 7 bases and V 1 base, and 11 bases lay outside the gene matches. Written as DNA, the CDR3 is TGTGCCAGCAGCTTAGTGCCATCGACAGGGGTGGGTGAAAAACTGTTTTTT. Residues: CASSLVPSTGVGEKLFF. Combining the CDR3 with reference TRBV7-8 and TRBJ1-4 gives the whole variable domain GAGVSQSPRYKVAKRGQDVALRCDPISGHVSLFWYQQALGQGPEFLTYFQNEAQLDKSGLPSDRFFAERPEGSVSTLKIQRTQQEDSAVYLCASSLVPSTGVGEKLFFGSGTQLSVL.

V is TRBV5-6 and J is TRBJ1-1, with D uncertain. CDR1 is SGHDT, CDR2 YYEEEE, per germline. V gave up 1 base and J gave up 5 bases, with 12 bases separating them. The CDR3 is made up of 14 amino acids. CDR3 nucleotide sequence: TGTGCCAGCAGCTTGATAGTCTCACCAACTGAAGCTTTCTTT. It specifies CASSLIVSPTEAFF.